The following is a TCR beta chain sequence with its context. Its specificity is unknown. This sample was included in a study of CD8+ T cells in alopecia areata. The study, taken as a whole, reports: Between patients, shared TCR sequences were less clear than in mice. This was possibly due in part to HLA diversity in the patient population. Scalp lesions, especially in alopecia totalis/universalis, had higher clonality than normal scalp.

Reverse transcription of extracted RNA yielded cDNA, which provided the sequencing template. Only in-frame clones appear in the TCRdb table, and some are missing; sequencing was by immunoSEQ multiplex PCR. The sample shows about 64,000 clones, around 40% of them seen only once. Obtained from alopecia areata patients were lesional scalp punch biopsies along with peripheral blood. PBMCs provided sorted CD4+ and CD8+ T cells. The sequenced material came from NKG2D-low CD8+ T cells sorted from blood. The clonotype comes from a human donor with alopecia areata.

CDR3 amino acids: CASTLTSGPSYNEQFF. The CDR3 DNA sequence: TGTGCCAGTACCTTGACTAGCGGACCCTCCTACAATGAGCAGTTCTTC. The chain links TRBV19 to TRBJ2-1; 9 positions agree with TRBD2. V lost 7 bases to trimming and J lost 0 bases; unmatched junction nucleotides: 7. Germline-derived CDR1 and CDR2 are LNHDA and SQIVND (reference sequence). CDR3 length equals 16 residues.